This T cell receptor beta chain was sequenced for a study of T cell responses to AZD1222 COVID-19 vaccine. Notes on the study in general: Clonal diversity was possibly underestimated; the donors were predominantly white British and more often female. When two AZD1222 doses had been given, Spike-specific TCR breadth and depth rose.

As to this clone: Its antigen is unidentified.

This CDR3 spans 15 amino acids. V lost 6 bases and J lost 3; bases outside the gene matches: 9. CDR1 is MNHEY and CDR2 is SMNVEV in the germline V gene (reference sequence). The repertoire was sequenced with immunoSEQ multiplex PCR; TCRdb's copy has only in-frame clones and lacks some. The sample carries over 200,000 clones, about 94% recorded once. J is TRBJ2-7 and V is TRBV27; 9 positions agree with TRBD1. Material: peripheral blood, obtained 28 days after the second dose of the MenACWY control vaccine. This receptor was identified in an adult who received the MenACWY meningococcal vaccine as a control. CDR3 nucleotide sequence: TGTGCCAGCAGCGAACAGGGGGCAACCTACTACGAGCAGTACTTC. It specifies CASSEQGATYYEQYF.